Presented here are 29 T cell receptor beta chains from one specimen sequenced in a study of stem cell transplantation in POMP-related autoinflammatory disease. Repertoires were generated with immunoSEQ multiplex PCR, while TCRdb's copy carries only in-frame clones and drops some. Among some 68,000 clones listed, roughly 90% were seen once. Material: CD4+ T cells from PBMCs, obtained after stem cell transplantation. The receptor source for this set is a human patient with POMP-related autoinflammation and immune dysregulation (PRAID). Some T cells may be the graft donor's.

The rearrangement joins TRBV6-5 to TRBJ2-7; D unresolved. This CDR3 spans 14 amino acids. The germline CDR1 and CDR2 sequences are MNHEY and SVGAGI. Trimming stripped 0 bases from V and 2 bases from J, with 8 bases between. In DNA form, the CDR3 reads TGTGCCAGCAGTTACTCGAAGGGCCCCTACGAGCAGTACTTC. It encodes CASSYSKGPYEQYF.

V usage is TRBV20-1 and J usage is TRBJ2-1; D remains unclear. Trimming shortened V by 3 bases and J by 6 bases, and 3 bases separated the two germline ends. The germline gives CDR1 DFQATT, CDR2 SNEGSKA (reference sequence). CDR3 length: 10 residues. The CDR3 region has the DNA TGCAGTGCTAGGGTCAATGAGCAGTTCTTC. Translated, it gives CSARVNEQFF.

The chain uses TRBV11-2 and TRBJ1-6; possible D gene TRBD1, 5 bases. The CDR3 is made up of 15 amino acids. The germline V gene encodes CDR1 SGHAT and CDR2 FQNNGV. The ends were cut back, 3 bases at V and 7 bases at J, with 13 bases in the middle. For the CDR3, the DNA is TGTGCCAGCAGCTTTCTGGGACGGAAAAATTCACCCCTCCACTTT. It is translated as CASSFLGRKNSPLHF.

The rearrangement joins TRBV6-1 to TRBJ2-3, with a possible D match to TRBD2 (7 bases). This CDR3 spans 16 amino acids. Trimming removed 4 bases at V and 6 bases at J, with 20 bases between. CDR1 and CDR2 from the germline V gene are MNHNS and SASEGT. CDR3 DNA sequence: TGTGCCAGCAGTGCCCCCGCGGGGGCTGAGGGGGATACGCAGTATTTT. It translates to CASSAPAGAEGDTQYF.

The CDR3 protein is CASSRTLQGLNQPQHF. CDR3 in DNA: TGTGCCAGCAGCCGGACTCTGCAAGGCCTCAATCAGCCCCAGCATTTT. This rearrangement joins TRBV7-2 to TRBJ1-5; D uncertain. The CDR3 runs 16 residues. CDR1 is SGHTA and CDR2 is FQGNSA in the germline V gene. Trimming took off 5 bases at V and 3 bases at J, with 17 bases between the two ends.

Here the CDR3 DNA reads TGTGCCAGCAGTTTATCCCGTAGCGGGAGAGAGACCCAGTACTTC. Its protein is CASSLSRSGRETQYF. The chain links TRBV28 to TRBJ2-5; 9 nucleotides line up with TRBD2. Germline lookup yields CDR1 MDHEN and CDR2 SYDVKM. Trimming removed 1 base from V and 4 bases from J; junction bases left unmatched: 4. The CDR3 length is 15 residues.

The CDR3 here is CASSYSRDIVAFF. The CDR3 DNA follows: TGTGCCAGCAGTTACTCGAGGGACATCGTAGCTTTCTTT. The chain carries TRBV6-5 and TRBJ1-1; perhaps TRBD1 as D (6 bases). Trimming stripped 0 bases from V and 10 bases from J, with 12 bases between. Per germline, CDR1 MNHEY and CDR2 SVGAGI. CDR3 length equals 13 residues.

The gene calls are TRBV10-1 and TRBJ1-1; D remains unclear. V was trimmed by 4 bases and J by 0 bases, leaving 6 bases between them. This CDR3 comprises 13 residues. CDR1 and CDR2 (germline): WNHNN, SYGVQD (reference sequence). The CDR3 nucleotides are TGCGCCAGCAGTGCAGCGATGAACACTGAAGCTTTCTTT. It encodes CASSAAMNTEAFF.

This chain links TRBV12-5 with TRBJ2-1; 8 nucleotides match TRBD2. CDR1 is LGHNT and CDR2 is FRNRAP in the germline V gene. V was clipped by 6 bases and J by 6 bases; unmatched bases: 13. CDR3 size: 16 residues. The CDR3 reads CASGPPGTSGPNEQFF. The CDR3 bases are TGTGCTAGTGGGCCTCCGGGAACTAGCGGCCCCAATGAGCAGTTCTTC.

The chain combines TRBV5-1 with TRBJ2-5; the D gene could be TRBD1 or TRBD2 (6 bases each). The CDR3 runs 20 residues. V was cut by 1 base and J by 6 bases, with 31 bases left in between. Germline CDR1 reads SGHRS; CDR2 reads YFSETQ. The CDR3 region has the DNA TGCGCCAGCAGCTTGAGGGGGGCACTCTCTAGGGTAGCGATGGGGAAGACCCAGTACTTC. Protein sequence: CASSLRGALSRVAMGKTQYF.

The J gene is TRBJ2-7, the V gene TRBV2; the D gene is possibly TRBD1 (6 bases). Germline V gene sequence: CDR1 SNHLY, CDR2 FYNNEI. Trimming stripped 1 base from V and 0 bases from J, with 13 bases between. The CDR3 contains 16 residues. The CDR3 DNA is TGTGCCAGCAGTGAAGGGGTAGGGGGTAACTCCTACGAGCAGTACTTC. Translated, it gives CASSEGVGGNSYEQYF.

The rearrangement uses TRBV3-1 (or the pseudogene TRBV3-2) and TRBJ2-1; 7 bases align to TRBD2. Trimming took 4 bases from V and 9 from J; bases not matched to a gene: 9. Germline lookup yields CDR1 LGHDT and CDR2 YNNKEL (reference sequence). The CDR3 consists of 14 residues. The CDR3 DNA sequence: TGTGCCAGCAGCCCGTCAGCGGGAAGGGCTGAGCAGTTCTTC. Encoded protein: CASSPSAGRAEQFF.

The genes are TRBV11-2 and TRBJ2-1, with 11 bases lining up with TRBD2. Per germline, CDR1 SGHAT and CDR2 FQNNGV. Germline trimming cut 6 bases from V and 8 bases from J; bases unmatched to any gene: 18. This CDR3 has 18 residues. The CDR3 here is CASSIEVVAGGIGDEQFF. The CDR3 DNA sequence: TGTGCCAGCAGTATAGAGGTCGTAGCGGGAGGGATTGGTGATGAGCAGTTCTTC.

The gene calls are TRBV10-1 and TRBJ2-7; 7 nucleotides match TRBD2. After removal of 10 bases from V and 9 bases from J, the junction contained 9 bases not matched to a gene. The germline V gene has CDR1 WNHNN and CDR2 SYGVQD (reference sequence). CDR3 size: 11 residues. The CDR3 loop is CANKRDVAQYV. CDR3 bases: TGCGCCAATAAGCGGGACGTGGCGCAGTACGTC.

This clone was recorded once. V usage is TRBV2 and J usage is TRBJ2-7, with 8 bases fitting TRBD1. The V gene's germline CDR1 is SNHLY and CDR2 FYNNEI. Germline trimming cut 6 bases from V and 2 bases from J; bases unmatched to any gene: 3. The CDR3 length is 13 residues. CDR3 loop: CASRGDRTYEQYF. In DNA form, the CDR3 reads TGTGCCAGCAGGGGGGACAGGACCTACGAGCAGTACTTC.

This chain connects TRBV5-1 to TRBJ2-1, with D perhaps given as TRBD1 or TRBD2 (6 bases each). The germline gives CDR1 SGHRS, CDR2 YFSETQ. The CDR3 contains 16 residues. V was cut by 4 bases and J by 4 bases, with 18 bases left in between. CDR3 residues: CASSGLTGIGYNEQFF. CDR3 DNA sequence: TGCGCCAGCAGCGGACTAACAGGGATCGGGTACAATGAGCAGTTCTTC.

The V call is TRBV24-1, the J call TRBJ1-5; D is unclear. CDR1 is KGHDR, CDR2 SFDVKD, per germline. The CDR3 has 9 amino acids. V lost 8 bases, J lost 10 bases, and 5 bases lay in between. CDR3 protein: CATKPPQHF. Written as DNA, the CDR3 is TGTGCCACCAAGCCCCCCCAGCATTTT.

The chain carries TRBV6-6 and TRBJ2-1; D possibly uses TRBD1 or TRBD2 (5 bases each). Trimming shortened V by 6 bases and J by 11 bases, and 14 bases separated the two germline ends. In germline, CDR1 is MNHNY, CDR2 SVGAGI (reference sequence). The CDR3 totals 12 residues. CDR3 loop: CASRTPGPKQFF. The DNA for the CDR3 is TGTGCCAGCAGGACCCCGGGACCCAAGCAGTTCTTC.

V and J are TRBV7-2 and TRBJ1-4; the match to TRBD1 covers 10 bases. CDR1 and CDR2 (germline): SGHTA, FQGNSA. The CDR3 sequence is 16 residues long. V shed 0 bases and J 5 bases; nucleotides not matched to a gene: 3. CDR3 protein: CASSLAPGQGNEKLFF. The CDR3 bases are TGTGCCAGCAGCTTAGCCCCGGGACAGGGGAATGAAAAACTGTTTTTT. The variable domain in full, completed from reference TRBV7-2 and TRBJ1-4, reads GAGVSQSPSNKVTEKGKDVELRCDPISGHTALYWYRQSLGQGLEFLIYFQGNSAPDKSGLPSDRFSAERTGGSVSTLTIQRTQQEDSAVYLCASSLAPGQGNEKLFFGSGTQLSVL.

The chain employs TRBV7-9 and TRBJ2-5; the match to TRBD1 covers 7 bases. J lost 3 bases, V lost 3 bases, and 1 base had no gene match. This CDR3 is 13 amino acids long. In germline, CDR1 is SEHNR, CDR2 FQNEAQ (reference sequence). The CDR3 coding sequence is TGTGCCAGCAGCTTTACAGGGGAAGAGACCCAGTACTTC. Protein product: CASSFTGEETQYF.

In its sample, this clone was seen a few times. The CDR3 region has the DNA TGTGCCAGCGGGACAGGGTCTTACACCGGGGAGCTGTTTTTT. Residues: CASGTGSYTGELFF. The rearrangement links TRBV27 to TRBJ2-2, with 9 bases fitting TRBD1. CDR1 is MNHEY, CDR2 SMNVEV, per germline (reference sequence). V was pared by 8 bases and J by 3 bases, with 4 bases of the junction left unmatched. CDR3 length equals 14 residues.

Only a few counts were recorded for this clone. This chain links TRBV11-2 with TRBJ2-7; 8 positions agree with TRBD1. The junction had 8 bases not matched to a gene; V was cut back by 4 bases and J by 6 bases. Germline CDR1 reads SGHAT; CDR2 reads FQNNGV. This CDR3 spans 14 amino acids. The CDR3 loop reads CASSSVEDRGEQYV. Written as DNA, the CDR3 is TGTGCCAGCAGCTCCGTCGAAGACAGGGGCGAGCAGTACGTC.

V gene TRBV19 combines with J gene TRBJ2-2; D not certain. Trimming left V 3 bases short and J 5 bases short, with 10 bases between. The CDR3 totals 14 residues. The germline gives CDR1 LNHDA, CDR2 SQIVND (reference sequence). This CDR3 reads CASSISQPTGELFF. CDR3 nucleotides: TGTGCCAGTAGTATCTCACAGCCGACCGGGGAGCTGTTTTTT.

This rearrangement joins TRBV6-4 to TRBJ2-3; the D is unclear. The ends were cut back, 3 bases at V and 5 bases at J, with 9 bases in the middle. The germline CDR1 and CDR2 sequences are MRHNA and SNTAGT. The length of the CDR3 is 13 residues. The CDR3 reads CASSDLPRDTQYF. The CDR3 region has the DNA TGTGCCAGCAGTGATCTCCCTCGAGATACGCAGTATTTT.

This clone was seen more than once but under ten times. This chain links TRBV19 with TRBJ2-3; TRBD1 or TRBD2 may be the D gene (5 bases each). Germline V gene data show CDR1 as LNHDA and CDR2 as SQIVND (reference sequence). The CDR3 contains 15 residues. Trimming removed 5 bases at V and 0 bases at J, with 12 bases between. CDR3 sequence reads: CASSPLGASTDTQYF. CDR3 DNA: TGTGCCAGTAGTCCCCTCGGGGCTAGCACAGATACGCAGTATTTT.

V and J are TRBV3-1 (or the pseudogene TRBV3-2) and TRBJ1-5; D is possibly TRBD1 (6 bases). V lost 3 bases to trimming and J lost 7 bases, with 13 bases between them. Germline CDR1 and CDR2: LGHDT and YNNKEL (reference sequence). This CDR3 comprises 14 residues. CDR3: CASSQATGPQPQHF. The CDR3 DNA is TGTGCCAGCAGCCAGGCGACAGGTCCCCAGCCCCAGCATTTT.

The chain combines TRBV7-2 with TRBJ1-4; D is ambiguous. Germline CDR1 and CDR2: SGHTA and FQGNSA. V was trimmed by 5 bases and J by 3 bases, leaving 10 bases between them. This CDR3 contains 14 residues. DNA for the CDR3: TGTGCCAGCAGCCCGACGCAGGCTAATGAAAAACTGTTTTTT. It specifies CASSPTQANEKLFF.

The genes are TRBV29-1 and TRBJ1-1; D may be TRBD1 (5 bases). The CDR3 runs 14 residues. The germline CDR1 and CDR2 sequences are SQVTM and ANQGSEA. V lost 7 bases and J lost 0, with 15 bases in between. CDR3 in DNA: TGCAGCGCCGGCACCGGGACGGTGAACACTGAAGCTTTCTTT. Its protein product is CSAGTGTVNTEAFF.

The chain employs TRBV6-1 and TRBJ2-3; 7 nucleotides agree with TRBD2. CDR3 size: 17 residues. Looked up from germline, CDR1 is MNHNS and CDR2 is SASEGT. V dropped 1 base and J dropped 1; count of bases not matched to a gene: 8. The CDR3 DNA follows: TGTGCCAGCAGTGAAGGGGCGGGAGTAGGCGGCACAGATACGCAGTATTTT. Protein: CASSEGAGVGGTDTQYF.